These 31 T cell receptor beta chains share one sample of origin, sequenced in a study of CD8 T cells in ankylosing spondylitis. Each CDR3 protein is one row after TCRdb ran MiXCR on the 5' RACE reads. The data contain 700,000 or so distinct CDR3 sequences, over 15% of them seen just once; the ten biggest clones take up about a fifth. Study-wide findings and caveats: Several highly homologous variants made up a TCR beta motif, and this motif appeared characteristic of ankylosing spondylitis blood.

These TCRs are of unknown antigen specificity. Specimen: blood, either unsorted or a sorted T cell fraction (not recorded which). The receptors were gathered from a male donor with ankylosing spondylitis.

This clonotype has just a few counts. The CDR3 DNA is TGTGCCAGCAGTTACTCCGCTGACGGTTCACCCCTCCACTTT. Translated: CASSYSADGSPLHF. The chain uses TRBV6-5 and TRBJ1-6, with D hard to call. Trimming left V 0 bases short and J 9 bases short, with 9 bases between. The CDR3 is 14 residues long. Germline V gives CDR1 MNHEY, CDR2 SVGAGI.

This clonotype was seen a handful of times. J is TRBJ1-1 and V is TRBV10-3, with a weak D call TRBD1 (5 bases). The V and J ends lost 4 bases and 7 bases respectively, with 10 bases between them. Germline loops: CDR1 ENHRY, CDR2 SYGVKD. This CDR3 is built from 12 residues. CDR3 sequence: CAISGRGSEAFF. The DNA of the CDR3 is TGTGCCATCAGTGGACGGGGCAGTGAAGCTTTCTTT.

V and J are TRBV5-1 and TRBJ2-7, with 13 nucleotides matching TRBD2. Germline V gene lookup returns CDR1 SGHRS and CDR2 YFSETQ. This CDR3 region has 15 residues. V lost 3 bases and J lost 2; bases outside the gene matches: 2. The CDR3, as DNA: TGCGCCAGCAGCTGGACTAGCGGGGGACCCTACGAGCAGTACTTC. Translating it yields CASSWTSGGPYEQYF.

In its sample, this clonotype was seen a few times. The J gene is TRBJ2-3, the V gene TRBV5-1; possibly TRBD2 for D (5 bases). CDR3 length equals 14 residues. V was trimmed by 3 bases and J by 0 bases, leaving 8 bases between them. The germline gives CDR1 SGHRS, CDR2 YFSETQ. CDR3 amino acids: CASSWWTSTDTQYF. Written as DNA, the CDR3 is TGCGCCAGCAGCTGGTGGACTAGCACAGATACGCAGTATTTT.

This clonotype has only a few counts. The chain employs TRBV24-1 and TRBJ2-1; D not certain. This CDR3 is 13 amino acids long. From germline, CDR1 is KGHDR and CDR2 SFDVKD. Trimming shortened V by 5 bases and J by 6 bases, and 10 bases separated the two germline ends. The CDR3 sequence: CATSGVTRNEQFF. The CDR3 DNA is TGTGCCACCAGTGGAGTGACGCGCAATGAGCAGTTCTTC.

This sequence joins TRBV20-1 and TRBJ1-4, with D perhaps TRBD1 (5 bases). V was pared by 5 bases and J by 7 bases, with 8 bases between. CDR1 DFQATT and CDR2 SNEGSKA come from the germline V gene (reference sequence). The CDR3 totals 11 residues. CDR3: CSAQRGEKLFF. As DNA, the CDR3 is TGCAGTGCTCAAAGGGGTGAAAAACTGTTTTTT.

The CDR3 region has the DNA TGTGCCAGCAGCGAGGGACTAGCGTTTTACAATGAGCAGTTCTTC. The encoded protein is CASSEGLAFYNEQFF. The V and J genes are TRBV9 and TRBJ2-1; 10 nucleotides match TRBD2. The CDR3 is made up of 15 amino acids. Germline CDR1 is SGDLS and CDR2 is YYNGEE. V trimming: 3 bases; J trimming: 4 bases; junction bases outside the gene matches: 4.

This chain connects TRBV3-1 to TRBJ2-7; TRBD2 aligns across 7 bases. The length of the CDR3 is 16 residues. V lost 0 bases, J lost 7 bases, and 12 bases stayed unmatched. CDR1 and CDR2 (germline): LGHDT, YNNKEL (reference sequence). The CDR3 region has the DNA TGTGCCAGCAGCCAAGAAGAGGGGCCGGCGCGGGGGGAGCAGTACTTC. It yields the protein CASSQEEGPARGEQYF.

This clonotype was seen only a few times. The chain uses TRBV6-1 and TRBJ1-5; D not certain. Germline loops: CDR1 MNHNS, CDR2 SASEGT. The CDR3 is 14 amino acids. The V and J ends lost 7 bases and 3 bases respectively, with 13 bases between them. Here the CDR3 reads CASTEGGNNQPQHF. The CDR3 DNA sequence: TGTGCCAGCACCGAGGGAGGCAACAATCAGCCCCAGCATTTT.

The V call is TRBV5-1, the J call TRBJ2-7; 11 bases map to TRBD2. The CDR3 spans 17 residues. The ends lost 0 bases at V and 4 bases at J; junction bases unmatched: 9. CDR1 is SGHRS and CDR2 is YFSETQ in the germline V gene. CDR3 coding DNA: TGCGCCAGCAGCTTGGATACTAGCGGGAGTATCAGTTACGAGCAGTACTTC. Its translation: CASSLDTSGSISYEQYF.

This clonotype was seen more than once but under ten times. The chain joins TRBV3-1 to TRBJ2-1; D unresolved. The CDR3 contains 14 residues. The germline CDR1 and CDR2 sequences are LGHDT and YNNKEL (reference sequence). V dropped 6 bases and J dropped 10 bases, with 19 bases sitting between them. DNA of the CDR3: TGTGCCAGCAGGTTTGCGGCGGCCTCGAGCGAGCAGTTCTTC. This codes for CASRFAAASSEQFF.

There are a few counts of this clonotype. DNA for the CDR3: TGCAGTGCTGGACCGGGAATCCAAGAGACCCAGTACTTC. Amino acids: CSAGPGIQETQYF. The V gene is TRBV20-1, the J gene TRBJ2-5, with D perhaps TRBD2 (5 bases). The V gene's germline CDR1 is DFQATT and CDR2 SNEGSKA (reference sequence). Trimming took 5 bases from V and 1 from J, leaving 11 bases between them. This CDR3 comprises 13 residues.

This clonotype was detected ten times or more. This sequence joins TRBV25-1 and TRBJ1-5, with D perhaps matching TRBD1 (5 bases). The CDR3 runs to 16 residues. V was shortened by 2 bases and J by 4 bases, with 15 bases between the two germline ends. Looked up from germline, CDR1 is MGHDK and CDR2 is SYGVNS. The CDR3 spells CASSELEGTGNQPQHF. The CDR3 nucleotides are TGTGCCAGCAGTGAACTAGAGGGGACGGGGAATCAGCCCCAGCATTTT.

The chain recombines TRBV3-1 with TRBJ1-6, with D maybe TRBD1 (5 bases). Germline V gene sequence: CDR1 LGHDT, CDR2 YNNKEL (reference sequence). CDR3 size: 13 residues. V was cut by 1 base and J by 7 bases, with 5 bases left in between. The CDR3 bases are TGTGCCAGCAGCCAAGCAGGGAATTCACCCCTCCACTTT. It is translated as CASSQAGNSPLHF. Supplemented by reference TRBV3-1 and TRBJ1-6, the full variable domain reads DTAVSQTPKYLVTQMGNDKSIKCEQNLGHDTMYWYKQDSKKFLKIMFSYNNKELIINETVPNRFSPKSPDKAHLNLHINSLELGDSAVYFCASSQAGNSPLHFGNGTRLTVT.

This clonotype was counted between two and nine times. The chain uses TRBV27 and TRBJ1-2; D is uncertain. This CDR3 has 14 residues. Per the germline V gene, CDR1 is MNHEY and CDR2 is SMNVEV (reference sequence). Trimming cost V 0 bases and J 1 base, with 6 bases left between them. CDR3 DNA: TGTGCCAGCAGTTTATCGGCAGATAACTATGGCTACACCTTC. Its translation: CASSLSADNYGYTF.

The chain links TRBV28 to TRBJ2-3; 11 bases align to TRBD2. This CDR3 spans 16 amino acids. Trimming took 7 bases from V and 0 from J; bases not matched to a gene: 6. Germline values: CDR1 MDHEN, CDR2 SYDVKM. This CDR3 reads CASTLTSGASTDTQYF. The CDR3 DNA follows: TGTGCCAGCACCCTGACTAGCGGGGCTAGCACAGATACGCAGTATTTT.

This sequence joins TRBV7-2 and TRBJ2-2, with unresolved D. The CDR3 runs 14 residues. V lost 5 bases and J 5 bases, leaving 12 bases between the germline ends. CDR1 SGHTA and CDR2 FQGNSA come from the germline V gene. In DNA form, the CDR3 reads TGTGCCAGCAGCCCCCAGCGTGGGACCGGGGAGCTGTTTTTT. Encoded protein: CASSPQRGTGELFF.

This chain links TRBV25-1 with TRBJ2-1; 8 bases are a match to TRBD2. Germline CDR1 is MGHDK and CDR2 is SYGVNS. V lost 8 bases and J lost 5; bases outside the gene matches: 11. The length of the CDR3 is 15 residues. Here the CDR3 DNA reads TGTGCCAGCGGGAGCCGGGAGGGCCCCCACAATGAGCAGTTCTTC. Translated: CASGSREGPHNEQFF.

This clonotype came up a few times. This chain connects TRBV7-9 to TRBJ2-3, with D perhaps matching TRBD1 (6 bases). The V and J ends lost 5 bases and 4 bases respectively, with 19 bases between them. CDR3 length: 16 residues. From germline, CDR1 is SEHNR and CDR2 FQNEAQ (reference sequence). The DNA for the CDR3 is TGTGCCAGCAGCCCGCGACTAATAGGGGGACCAGATACGCAGTATTTT. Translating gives CASSPRLIGGPDTQYF.

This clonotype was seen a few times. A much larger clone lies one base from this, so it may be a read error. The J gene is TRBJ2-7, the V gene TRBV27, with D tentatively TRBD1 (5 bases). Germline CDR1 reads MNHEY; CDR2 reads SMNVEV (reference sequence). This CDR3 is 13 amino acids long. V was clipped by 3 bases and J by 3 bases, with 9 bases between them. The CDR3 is CASSLVRDYEQYF. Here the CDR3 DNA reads TGTGCCAGCAGTTTGGTCAGGGACTACGAGCAGTACTTC.

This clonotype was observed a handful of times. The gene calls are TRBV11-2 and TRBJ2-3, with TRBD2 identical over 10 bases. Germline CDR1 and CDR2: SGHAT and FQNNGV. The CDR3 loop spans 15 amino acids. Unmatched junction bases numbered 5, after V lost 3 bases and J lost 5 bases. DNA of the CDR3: TGTGCCAGCAGCTTGAGCGGGAGGGAGGTAGATACGCAGTATTTT. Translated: CASSLSGREVDTQYF. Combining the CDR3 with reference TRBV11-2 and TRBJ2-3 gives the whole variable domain EAGVAQSPRYKIIEKRQSVAFWCNPISGHATLYWYQQILGQGPKLLIQFQNNGVVDDSQLPKDRFSAERLKGVDSTLKIQPAKLEDSAVYLCASSLSGREVDTQYFGPGTRLTVL.

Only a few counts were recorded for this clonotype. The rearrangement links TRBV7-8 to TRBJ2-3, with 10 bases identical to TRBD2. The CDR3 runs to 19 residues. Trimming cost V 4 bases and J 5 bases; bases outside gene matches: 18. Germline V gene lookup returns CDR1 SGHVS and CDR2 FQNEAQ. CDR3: CASSSPPGLAPAFKDTQYF. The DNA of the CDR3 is TGTGCCAGCAGCTCCCCGCCGGGACTAGCGCCCGCCTTTAAAGATACGCAGTATTTT.

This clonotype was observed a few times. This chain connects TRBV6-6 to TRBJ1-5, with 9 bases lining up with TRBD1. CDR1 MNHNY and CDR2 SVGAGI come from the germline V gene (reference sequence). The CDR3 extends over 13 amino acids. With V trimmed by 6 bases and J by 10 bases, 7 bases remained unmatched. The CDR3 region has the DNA TGTGCCAGCAGAGGGACAGGGACCCTTCCCCAGCATTTT. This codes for CASRGTGTLPQHF.

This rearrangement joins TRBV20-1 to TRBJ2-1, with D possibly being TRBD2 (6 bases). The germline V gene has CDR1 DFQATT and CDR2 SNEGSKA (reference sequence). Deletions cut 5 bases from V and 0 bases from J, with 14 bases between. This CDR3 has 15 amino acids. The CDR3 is CSARRLGSSYNEQFF. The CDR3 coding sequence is TGCAGTGCTCGCCGACTAGGGAGCTCCTACAATGAGCAGTTCTTC.

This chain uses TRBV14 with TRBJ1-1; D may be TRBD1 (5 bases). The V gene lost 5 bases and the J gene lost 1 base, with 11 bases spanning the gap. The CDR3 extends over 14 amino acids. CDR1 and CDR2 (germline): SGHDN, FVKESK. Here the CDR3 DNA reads TGTGCCAGCAGCACGGGACTGAAGAACACTGAAGCTTTCTTT. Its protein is CASSTGLKNTEAFF.

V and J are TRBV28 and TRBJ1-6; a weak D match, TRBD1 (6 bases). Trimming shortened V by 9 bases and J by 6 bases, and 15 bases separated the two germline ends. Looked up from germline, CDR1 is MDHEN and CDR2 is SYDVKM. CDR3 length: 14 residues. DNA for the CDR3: TGTGCCAGTACCACAGGGCCCCGTAATTCACCCCTCCACTTT. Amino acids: CASTTGPRNSPLHF. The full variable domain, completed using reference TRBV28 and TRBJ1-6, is DVKVTQSSRYLVKRTGEKVFLECVQDMDHENMFWYRQDPGLGLRLIYFSYDVKMKEKGDIPEGYSVSREKKERFSLILESASTNQTSMYLCASTTGPRNSPLHFGNGTRLTVT.

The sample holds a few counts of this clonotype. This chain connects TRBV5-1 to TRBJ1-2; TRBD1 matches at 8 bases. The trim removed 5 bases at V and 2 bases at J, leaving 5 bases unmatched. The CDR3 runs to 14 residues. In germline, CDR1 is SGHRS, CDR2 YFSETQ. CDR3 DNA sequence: TGCGCCAGCAGGGAGACAGGGGCAAACTATGGCTACACCTTC. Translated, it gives CASRETGANYGYTF.

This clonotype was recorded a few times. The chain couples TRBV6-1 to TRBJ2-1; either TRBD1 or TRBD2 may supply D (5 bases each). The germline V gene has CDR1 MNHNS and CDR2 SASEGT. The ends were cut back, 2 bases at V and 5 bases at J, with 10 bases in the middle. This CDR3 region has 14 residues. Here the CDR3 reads CASSETLGDNEQFF. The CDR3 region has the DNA TGTGCCAGCAGTGAAACTCTGGGGGACAATGAGCAGTTCTTC.

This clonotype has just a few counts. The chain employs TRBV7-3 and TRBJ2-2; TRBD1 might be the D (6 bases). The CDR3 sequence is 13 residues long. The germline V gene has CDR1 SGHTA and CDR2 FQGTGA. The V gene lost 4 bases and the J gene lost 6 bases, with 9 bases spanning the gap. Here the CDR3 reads CASSSYRAGELFF. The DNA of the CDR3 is TGTGCCAGCAGCTCATACAGGGCCGGGGAGCTGTTTTTT.

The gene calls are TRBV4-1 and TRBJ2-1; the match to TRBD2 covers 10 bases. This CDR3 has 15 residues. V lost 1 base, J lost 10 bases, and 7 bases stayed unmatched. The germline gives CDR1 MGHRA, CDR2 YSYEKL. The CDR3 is CASSQGGASGSEQFF. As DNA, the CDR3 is TGCGCCAGCAGCCAAGGTGGAGCTAGCGGGAGCGAGCAGTTCTTC.

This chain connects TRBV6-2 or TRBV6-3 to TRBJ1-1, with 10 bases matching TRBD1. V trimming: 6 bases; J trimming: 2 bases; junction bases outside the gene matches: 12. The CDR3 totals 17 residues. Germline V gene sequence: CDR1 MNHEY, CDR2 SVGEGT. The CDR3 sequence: CASSRQWDRGLNTEAFF. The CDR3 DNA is TGTGCCAGCAGCCGCCAATGGGACAGGGGACTAAACACTGAAGCTTTCTTT.